This T cell receptor (beta chain) was identified during a study of blood T cells in healthy people across ages (dated by TCRdb to 2014 to 2015). Regarding the research as a whole: In model experiments, roughly one uniquely barcoded TCR beta cDNA molecule per two T cells was captured by template switching. Donors were grouped into four age groups: young (average 16 years), middle-aged (39), aged (over 55) and long-lived (82). Two additional independent replicas of 1 million unique cDNA reads from the same blood draw were analyzed for two donors (one aged 18 to 29 and one aged 80 or older). Using deep sequencing normalized with unique cDNA molecular identifiers, the study measured how TCR beta repertoire diversity changes with age. To avoid experimental bias, donors of different ages were spread randomly across the sequencing lanes. Paper-wide results and their limitations: Total diversity estimates from one million sequenced T cells were considered lower bounds and underestimates. Bulk unsorted PBMC profiling prevented conclusive comparison of naive and antigen-experienced compartments. Donor CMV infection status was unknown, potentially confounding age-related changes in expanded clonotypes. Compared with the aged group, the long-lived group had more naive CD4+ T cells, fewer expanded clones and increased TCR diversity, suggesting age selection. As age increased, observed TCR beta diversity per million T cells dropped in a roughly linear way, and a significant reduction was already evident by age roughly 36. Observed TCR beta diversity correlated strongly with the percentage of naive T cells measured by flow cytometry.

For this clonotype: Its antigen remains unidentified. No per-base quality is available; no much larger clone lies one base away.

CDR1 and CDR2 are read off the germline V gene (reference sequence) as SGHKS and YYEKEE. V is reduced by 1 base and J by 7 bases, leaving a spacing of 14 bases between them. From its cysteine to its phenylalanine, the CDR3 spans 14 amino acids. Solely the CDR3 DNA is kept, with 42 bases framed from the first base. Donors were 30 to 45 systemically healthy Caucasian individuals from Russia aged roughly 6 to 100 years. Roughly 9 milliliters of peripheral blood were drawn from each donor into EDTA-treated Vacutainer tubes. PBMCs were isolated by Ficoll-Paque density-gradient centrifugation, with at least 7 million obtained per sample. Total RNA was extracted from PBMCs with Trizol reagent, with at least 6 micrograms obtained per sample. For every donor, flow cytometry on a PBMC aliquot measured the percentage of naive CD45RAhigh/CD27high T cells. The library was prepared using 5' RACE. A second PCR of roughly 6 to 11 cycles was performed with a sample-barcoded 5' primer and a J-beta primer mix. A template-switch 5' adaptor carrying 12 random nucleotides introduced a unique molecular identifier onto each TCR beta cDNA molecule. At least 2.5 million CDR3-containing paired-end reads were obtained from each sample. First-strand cDNA was synthesized from all RNA with the Mint cDNA synthesis kit, primed by a TRBC-specific oligonucleotide. After uracil-DNA glycosylase treatment, a first 18-cycle PCR used universal primers M1SS and BC2_uni_R on all cDNA. From the authors' description of their analysis: Normalization of each sample was performed by random selection of 1 million high-quality reads, each carrying a distinct molecular identifier. Instead of being binned into consensus sequences, reads that shared molecular identifiers were thrown out. MiTCR, run with a Q25 quality threshold and the strictest error-elimination algorithm, handled CDR3 identification, clonotype clustering and error correction. A nonparametric unseen species model with Euler transformation was used to estimate lower-bound total TCR beta diversity. The raw public reads went through TCRdb reprocessing: fastp at Q25, MiXCR clone calling, in-frame beta chains kept. Merged by CDR3 protein, the rows form single entries marked with the most common genes and DNA. These V and J calls originate from TCRdb's pipeline instead of the authors' own analysis. The sample records approximately 1,700,000 distinct CDR3 sequences, more than 35% of which are singletons. Approximately 22% of the sample comes from the top ten.

The sample taken for sequencing was blood. This sequence originates from a human donor in good health. The chain links TRBV5-5 with TRBJ1-1; the D gene is perhaps TRBD1, on 5 matching bases. The CDR3 corresponds to CASSLPGGDSEAFF. The nucleotides read TGTGCCAGCAGCTTGCCGGGGGGAGACAGTGAAGCTTTCTTT.